This is a list of T cell receptor beta chains from one sample in a study of CD8 T cells in Susac syndrome. TCRdb processed the immunoSEQ multiplex PCR reads anew with MiXCR; each CDR3 protein has one entry. The data contain 150,000 to 200,000 distinct CDR3 sequences, more than 90% of them singletons. Source material: CD4+ T cells from PBMCs. The receptor source for this set is a human donor with multiple sclerosis. The CDR3 runs from the conserved cysteine through the conserved F or W.

v_call,cdr3_length,j_call,cdr3_aa
TRBV5-1,12,TRBJ2-3,CASSVDSDTQYF
TRBV30,15,TRBJ1-6,CAWNAGGHDSSPLHF
TRBV30,13,TRBJ2-5,CAVGQGRGETQYF
TRBV4-3,13,TRBJ2-2,CASGTVNTGELFF
TRBV30,11,TRBJ1-4,CAWSGNEKLFF
TRBV6-6,12,TRBJ1-2,CASIGGTGGYTF
TRBV5-4,16,TRBJ2-5,CASSLNGGSGRETQYF
TRBV29-1,12,TRBJ2-7,CSVGTAAYEQYF
TRBV15,16,TRBJ2-7,CATSKDPAGDSYEQYF
TRBV24-1,16,TRBJ2-5,CATSDPAGSPGETQYF
TRBV29-1,13,TRBJ2-3,CSVVSGDPDTQYF
TRBV11-3,13,TRBJ2-5,CASSTRDGETQYF
TRBV4-3,15,TRBJ2-7,CASSQVTGASYEQYF
TRBV5-1,14,TRBJ2-5,CASRGQGAAETQYF
TRBV7-2,14,TRBJ1-5,CASSKDGSLGPQHF
TRBV27,14,TRBJ1-1,CARGSGAPNTEAFF
TRBV5-1,15,TRBJ2-3,CASSSGQGGTDTQYF
TRBV3-1,14,TRBJ2-7,CASSQARTSDEQYF